This T cell receptor beta chain was sequenced for a study of identifying expanded T cells in peripheral blood. Study-wide results and limits: About 1.3 clones differed between technical replicates, versus around 16 and 19 over time. Across healthy donors, higher total template counts meant significantly greater roughly 2-week count variance.

No infections or other immune events were documented during collection. In germline, CDR1 is SGHRS, CDR2 YFSETQ. The CDR3 has 18 residues. The V and J ends lost 3 bases and 1 base, in that order; junction bases with no gene match: 10. TCRdb's table, derived via immunoSEQ multiplex PCR, lists solely in-frame clones and lacks some. The data contain about 86,000 clones, approximately 84% of them singletons. Regarding this clone: Its antigen remains unidentified.

The TCR sequence derives from a person aged 18 to 75 in good health. This chain connects TRBV5-1 to TRBJ1-4, with 9 bases matching TRBD1. What was sequenced was blood. CDR3 nucleotide sequence: TGCGCCAGCAGCTCTACAGGGGGCCTCTTCCTAACTAATGAAAAACTGTTTTTT. Translation gives CASSSTGGLFLTNEKLFF. The full variable domain, in which reference TRBV5-1 and TRBJ1-4 provide the parts outside the CDR3, is KAGVTQTPRYLIKTRGQQVTLSCSPISGHRSVSWYQQTPGQGLQFLFEYFSETQRNKGNFPGRFSGRQFSNSRSEMNVSTLELGDSALYLCASSSTGGLFLTNEKLFFGSGTQLSVL.